This T cell receptor (beta chain) appears in the sequencing data of a study of blood T cell repertoires in COVID-19. Study-level background: Material from acute and convalescent COVID-19 was sourced from the United States, Italy and Spain. Sources were T cells, B-cell-depleted T cells, or PBMCs; the material itself was cDNA or gDNA.

This clone has just one count. In the authors' workflow: From reference gene primer amplification, estimates of nucleated cell counts were derived. Profiled with immunoSEQ multiplex PCR; TCRdb holds only in-frame clones, not every one. V and J calls and clone size are copied from that table; D and trimming were computed from the DNA. The sample carries roughly 130,000 clones, 70% to 85% recorded once. V lost 4 bases to trimming and J lost 2 bases, with 7 bases between them. Germline V gene lookup returns CDR1 KGHDR and CDR2 SFDVKD. This CDR3 spans 14 amino acids. The J gene is TRBJ2-2, the V gene TRBV24-1; D remains unclear. This TCR derives from an older woman with acute or convalescent COVID-19. Sequencing used peripheral blood. The CDR3: CATSETTNTGELFF. The DNA of the CDR3 is TGTGCCACCAGTGAAACAACCAACACCGGGGAGCTGTTTTTT.